This record concerns one T cell receptor (beta chain) sequence. The antigen remains unidentified. This record comes from a study of T cell responses to AZD1222 COVID-19 vaccine. Study summary: Second-dose groups at about 4 or about 12 weeks were pooled.

Whole-study findings and limits: The study sampled repertoires only after the peak T cell response. Donors, mostly white British, included more females; clonal diversity was possibly underestimated.

Clones were sequenced by immunoSEQ multiplex PCR, and TCRdb holds only the in-frame ones, with some missing. The sample contains 120,000 or so clones, about nine tenths of which appear only once. This clonotype was obtained from an adult in good health. The sample in question was peripheral blood, obtained on day 0 of AZD1222 vaccination.

The CDR3 nucleotides read TGTGCCAGCAGTACAGGGGGCCAGGGGGGCTACACCTTC. This encodes CASSTGGQGGYTF. The chain couples TRBV6-5 to TRBJ1-2; 9 positions agree with TRBD1. Per the germline V gene, CDR1 is MNHEY and CDR2 is SVGAGI. This CDR3 contains 13 residues. The J segment lost 8 bases and the V segment lost 5 bases, leaving 6 bases of the junction unmatched.